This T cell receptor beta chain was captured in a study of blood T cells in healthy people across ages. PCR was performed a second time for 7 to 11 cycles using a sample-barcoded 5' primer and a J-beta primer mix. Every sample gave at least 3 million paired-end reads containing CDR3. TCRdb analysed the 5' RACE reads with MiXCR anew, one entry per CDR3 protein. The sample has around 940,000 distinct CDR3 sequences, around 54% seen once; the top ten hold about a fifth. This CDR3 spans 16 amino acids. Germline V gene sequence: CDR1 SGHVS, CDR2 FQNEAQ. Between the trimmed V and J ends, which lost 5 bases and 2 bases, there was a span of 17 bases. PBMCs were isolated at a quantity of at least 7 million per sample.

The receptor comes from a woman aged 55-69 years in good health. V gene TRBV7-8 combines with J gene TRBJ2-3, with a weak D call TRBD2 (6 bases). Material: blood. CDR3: CASSADTGRDTDTQYF. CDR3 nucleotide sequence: TGTGCCAGCAGCGCAGACACGGGGCGGGACACAGATACGCAGTATTTT.